This TCR beta chain derives from a study of blood T cells in healthy people across ages. Together with a sample-barcoded 5' primer, a J-beta primer mix was included in a second PCR lasting about 7 to 12 cycles. From the 5' RACE reads, TCRdb called clonotypes with MiXCR, one entry per CDR3 protein. The sample lists some 1.8 million distinct CDR3 sequences, roughly 43% occurring once. This CDR3 region has 13 residues. Germline V lookup: CDR1 GTSNPN, CDR2 SVGIG (reference sequence). The J segment lost 5 bases and the V segment lost 5 bases, leaving 6 bases of the junction unmatched. The source is a human donor in good health. The J gene is TRBJ2-5, the V gene TRBV30; 9 bases fit TRBD1. Sequences were obtained from blood. CDR3 sequence: CAWGTGTEETQYF. The CDR3 nucleotides are TGTGCCTGGGGGACAGGGACAGAGGAGACCCAGTACTTC.